Reported below is one T cell receptor (beta chain). There is no known antigen for this receptor. Nothing much larger sits one base from this clone, and base qualities are not available. PBMCs were isolated by Ficoll-Paque density gradient centrifugation. The data were taken from a study of T-cell memory formation after mild COVID-19 (dated by TCRdb to about 2021). Study-level background: Most TCR sequence clusters were specific to one of the two donors. In a couple of donors, T-cell clones that expanded and contracted after mild COVID-19 were tracked by sequencing TCRalpha and TCRbeta repertoires over time. Two young, previously healthy adult volunteers, one female and one male, were included in the cohort. The full study reports these points: Contracting CD4+ clones appeared mostly in the CM and EM memory subsets, whereas CD8+ clones were enriched in EMRA. From day 15 to 85, contracting clones showed balanced CD4/CD8 phenotypes, whereas a second wave of clones that expanded from day 15 to 37 leaned towards CD4+. Only two mild cases were covered in the study, and larger cohorts including severe cases with pre-infection samples were considered necessary. Some responding clones were detected in pre-infection memory, which suggested that pre-existing cross-reactive memory T cells had joined the SARS-CoV-2 response. SARS-CoV-2 specificity was not confirmed for the second-wave clones peaking on day 37.

The germline V gene sets CDR1 to SGHNT and CDR2 to YENEEA. The CDR3 contains 15 residues, cysteine and phenylalanine counted. Only the CDR3 portion is preserved as DNA: 45 bases, with reading frame beginning at the first base. V drops 1 base and J drops 5 bases, leaving 14 bases in between. The instrument was an Illumina NovaSeq 6000. TCRalpha and TCRbeta cDNA libraries were constructed by 5'RACE with constant-segment primers, with sample barcodes and unique molecular identifiers being introduced. RNA was extracted from every sample with Trizol reagent. Amplification of the libraries took two PCR steps, and the second step added a second sample barcode plus Illumina TruSeq adapters. Libraries were sequenced on an Illumina NovaSeq with 2 x 150 bp paired-end reads. For the original study's pipeline: Demultiplexing of reads and collapsing into UMI-guided consensus sequences were performed with migec v1.2.7. With mixcr v2.1.11, UMI consensuses were aligned to TRA and TRB V and J templates and assembled into clonotypes. A clonotype was counted as expanded or contracted only if both edgeR and NoisET called the change significant, with noise models trained on biological replicates. For edgeR calls, the thresholds were a false discovery rate-adjusted p below 0.01 and a log2 fold-change of 1. As an exploratory analysis of dynamics, max-normalized trajectories of the 1000 most abundant clonotypes were examined with PCA combined with hierarchical clustering. The CD4 or CD8 phenotype of responding clones was assigned using the separately sequenced CD4+ and CD8+ repertoires. TCRdb redid the processing of the public reads, applying fastp at Q25 and MiXCR, and retained in-frame beta chains. Duplicate CDR3 protein sequences are folded into a single record with the most common DNA and genes. What appears here as the V and J calls and clone size reflects TCRdb's work, not the paper's. The sample has hundreds of thousands of distinct CDR3 sequences on record, 28% of them singletons. The ten largest clones take up about 14% of the sample.

Sequencing used PBMCs or a T cell subset sorted from them (not recorded which). The sequence joins TRBV11-3 to TRBJ1-1, with the identity of the D gene unclear. The source of this sequence is an adult woman who had mild COVID-19 (a few samples of this study predate the infection). The sample titles of this study are shuffled in the database, so cell type and time point are left out; the donor was told from shared clones. The CDR3 corresponds to CASSLGGRQNTEAFF. The DNA sequence is TGTGCCAGCAGCTTAGGAGGCCGGCAAAATACTGAAGCTTTCTTT. With the portions outside the CDR3 filled from the reference TRBV11-3 and TRBJ1-1 genes, the complete variable region becomes EAGVVQSPRYKIIEKKQPVAFWCNPISGHNTLYWYLQNLGQGPELLIRYENEEAVDDSQLPKDRFSAERLKGVDSTLKIQPAELGDSAVYLCASSLGGRQNTEAFFGQGTRLTVV.